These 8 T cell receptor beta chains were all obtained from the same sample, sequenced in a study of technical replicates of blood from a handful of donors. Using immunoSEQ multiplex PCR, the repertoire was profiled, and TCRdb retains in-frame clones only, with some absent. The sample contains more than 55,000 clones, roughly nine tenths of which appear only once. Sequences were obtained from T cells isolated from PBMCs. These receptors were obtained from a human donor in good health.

Here the CDR3 DNA reads TGTGCCAGCTCAGGGACTGGCTCCTACGAGCAGTACTTC. Its translation is CASSGTGSYEQYF. J is TRBJ2-7 and V is TRBV18, with D perhaps TRBD2 (6 bases). The germline V gene has CDR1 KGHSH and CDR2 LQKENI. Trimming left V 5 bases short and J 0 bases short, with 8 bases between. The CDR3 is made up of 13 amino acids.

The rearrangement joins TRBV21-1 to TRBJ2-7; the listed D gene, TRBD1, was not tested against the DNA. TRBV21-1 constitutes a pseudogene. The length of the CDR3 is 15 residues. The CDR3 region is CASSQTRTGAYEQYF. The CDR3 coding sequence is TGTGCCAGCAGCCAAACCCGGACAGGGGCCTACGAGCAGTACTTC.

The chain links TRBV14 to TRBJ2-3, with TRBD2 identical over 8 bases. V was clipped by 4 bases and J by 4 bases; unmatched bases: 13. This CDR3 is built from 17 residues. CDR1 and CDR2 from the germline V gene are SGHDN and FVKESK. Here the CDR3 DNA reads TGTGCCAGCAGCCTATACTCACTAGCGGAGGACGCAGATACGCAGTATTTT. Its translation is CASSLYSLAEDADTQYF.

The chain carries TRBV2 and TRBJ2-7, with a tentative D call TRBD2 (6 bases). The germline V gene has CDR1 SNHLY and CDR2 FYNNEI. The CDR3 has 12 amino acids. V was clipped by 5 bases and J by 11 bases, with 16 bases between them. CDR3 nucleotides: TGTGCCAGCAGTCCGGCGGGGAAAGGAAAGTACTTC. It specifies CASSPAGKGKYF.

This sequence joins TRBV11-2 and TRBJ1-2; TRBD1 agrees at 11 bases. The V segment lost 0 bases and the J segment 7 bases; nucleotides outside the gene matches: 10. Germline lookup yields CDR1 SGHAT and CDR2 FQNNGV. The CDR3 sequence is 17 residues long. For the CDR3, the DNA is TGTGCCAGCAGCTTAGACTCTGGGACAGGGGGTTTCCGTGGCTACACCTTC. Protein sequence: CASSLDSGTGGFRGYTF.

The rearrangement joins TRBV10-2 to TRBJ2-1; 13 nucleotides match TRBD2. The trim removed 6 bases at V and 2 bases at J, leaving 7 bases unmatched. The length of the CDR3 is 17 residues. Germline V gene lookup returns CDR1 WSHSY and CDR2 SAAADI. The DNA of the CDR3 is TGCGCCAGCAGGGGACTAGCGGGATCAGTCACCTACAATGAGCAGTTCTTC. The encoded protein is CASRGLAGSVTYNEQFF.

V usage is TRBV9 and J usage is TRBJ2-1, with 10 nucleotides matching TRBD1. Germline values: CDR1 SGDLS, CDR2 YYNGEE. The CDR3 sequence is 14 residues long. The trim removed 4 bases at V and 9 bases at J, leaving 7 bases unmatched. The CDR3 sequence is CASSHGDRGIEQFF. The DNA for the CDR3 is TGTGCCAGCAGCCATGGGGACAGGGGAATTGAGCAGTTCTTC.

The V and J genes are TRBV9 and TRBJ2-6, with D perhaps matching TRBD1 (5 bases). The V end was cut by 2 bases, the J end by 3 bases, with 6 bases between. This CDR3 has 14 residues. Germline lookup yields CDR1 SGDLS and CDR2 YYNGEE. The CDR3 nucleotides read TGTGCCAGCAGCGTCAGGGTTGGGGCCAACGTCCTGACTTTC. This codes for CASSVRVGANVLTF.